This T cell receptor (beta chain) was recovered during a study of human T cells and chemical hapten exposure. Study details: Sensitization was performed using 2% DPC on a roughly 2 cm by roughly 2 cm upper inner arm skin site. Study-wide findings and caveats: DPC sensitization produced no change in TCRs with frequency above 1 in 1000.

In regard to this clonotype: Its antigen is not identified. The junction departs from germline at one end; a sequencing error may be responsible.

TCRdb independently ran MiXCR on the RACE reads; one entry per CDR3 protein. The table records more than 75,000 distinct CDR3 sequences, about 9.4% of them present only once. This CDR3 spans 14 amino acids. The V gene's germline CDR1 is DFQATT and CDR2 SNEGSKA (reference sequence). Specified time point: patch test 2, 6 weeks after DPC sensitization. Treatment defined: therapeutic diphenylcyclopropenone sensitization with weekly scalp DPC. This sequence was found in a woman aged 25 to 39 with alopecia areata. Some clones in this sample may be carry-over from other donors' samples. The V gene is TRBV20-1, the J gene TRBJ2-3, with 7 bases aligning to TRBD1. Sequenced material: whole blood, taken in connection with sensitization to the hapten diphenylcyclopropenone (DPC). CDR3: CSARRDSSTGTRYF. DNA for the CDR3: TGCAGTGCACGCCGGGACAGCAGCACAGGTACGCGGTATTTT.